The 15 T cell receptor beta chains given below trace back to one sample, sequenced in a study of blood T cell repertoires in COVID-19. The method was immunoSEQ multiplex PCR; TCRdb's version includes in-frame clones alone and lacks a portion of them. The sample records tens of thousands of clones, about 85% being singletons. Source material: peripheral blood. The receptors were gathered from a woman in her seventies in a cohort sampled during active COVID-19.

This rearrangement joins TRBV19 to TRBJ2-1; D not certain. The CDR3 sequence is 14 residues long. The germline gives CDR1 LNHDA, CDR2 SQIVND (reference sequence). Deletions cut 0 bases from V and 8 bases from J, with 11 bases between. The DNA of the CDR3 is TGTGCCAGTAGTATAGATCACGGTCGCTATGAGCAGTTCTTC. Protein product: CASSIDHGRYEQFF.

V is TRBV5-1 and J is TRBJ1-1; TRBD1 agrees at 7 bases. CDR1 is SGHRS, CDR2 YFSETQ, per germline. This CDR3 contains 14 residues. V lost 5 bases to trimming and J lost 0 bases; unmatched junction nucleotides: 4. This CDR3 is CASRLQGMNTEAFF. CDR3 sequence (DNA): TGCGCCAGCAGATTACAGGGGATGAACACTGAAGCTTTCTTT.

The chain recombines TRBV7-2 with TRBJ1-2, with D possibly TRBD1 on 6 matching bases. CDR3 length: 17 residues. The germline V and J ends were trimmed by 0 bases and 4 bases, with 18 bases remaining between them. Germline CDR1 is SGHTA and CDR2 is FQGNSA. Here the CDR3 reads CASSLALGRQDLYGYTF. In nucleotides, the CDR3 is TGTGCCAGCAGCTTAGCGCTAGGGAGACAGGATCTCTATGGCTACACCTTC.

V is TRBV3-1 (or the pseudogene TRBV3-2) and J is TRBJ2-3, with TRBD1 as a possible D gene (6 bases). Germline V gene data show CDR1 as LGHDT and CDR2 as YNNKEL (reference sequence). CDR3 size: 14 residues. Trimming shortened V by 2 bases and J by 9 bases, and 15 bases separated the two germline ends. The CDR3 reads CASSQSGATWTQYF. For the CDR3, the DNA is TGTGCCAGCAGCCAATCAGGGGCGACTTGGACGCAGTATTTT.

The CDR3 coding sequence is TGTGCCAGCAGCTTGGACACGAACTATGGCTACACCTTC. Amino acids: CASSLDTNYGYTF. The chain is built from TRBV5-4 and TRBJ1-2; D not certain. The CDR3 contains 13 residues. Trimming cost V 0 bases and J 2 bases, with 5 bases left between them. Germline V lookup: CDR1 SGHNT, CDR2 YYREEE (reference sequence).

CDR3: CASSRVGQGAIAFF. DNA of the CDR3: TGCGCCAGCAGCCGCGTGGGACAGGGGGCAATCGCTTTCTTT. The chain recombines TRBV4-3 with TRBJ1-1, with 12 bases aligning to TRBD1. Germline V gene data show CDR1 as LGHNA and CDR2 as YSLEER. V shed 4 bases and J 11 bases; nucleotides not matched to a gene: 8. This CDR3 region has 14 residues.

This clone was observed a handful of times. This chain joins TRBV7-8 and TRBJ1-1; D gene ambiguous. V was trimmed by 1 base and J by 5 bases, leaving 11 bases between them. This CDR3 spans 14 amino acids. Germline CDR1 SGHVS, CDR2 FQNEAQ. The DNA of the CDR3 is TGTGCCAGCAGCTTAGTGGGCAGAGATACTGAAGCTTTCTTT. Protein sequence: CASSLVGRDTEAFF. The full variable domain, with the rest looked up from reference TRBV7-8 and TRBJ1-1, is GAGVSQSPRYKVAKRGQDVALRCDPISGHVSLFWYQQALGQGPEFLTYFQNEAQLDKSGLPSDRFFAERPEGSVSTLKIQRTQQEDSAVYLCASSLVGRDTEAFFGQGTRLTVV.

The chain combines TRBV28 with TRBJ1-1; no reliable D call. Between the trimmed V and J ends, which lost 1 base and 11 bases, there was a span of 17 bases. CDR3 length: 14 residues. The germline CDR1 and CDR2 sequences are MDHEN and SYDVKM. CDR3 coding DNA: TGTGCCAGCAGTTTATCGGCGCGGCCCCCCGGGGCTTTCTTT. Its protein product is CASSLSARPPGAFF.

The gene calls are TRBV27 and TRBJ2-5; TRBD2 aligns across 9 bases. V was clipped by 5 bases and J by 5 bases; unmatched bases: 9. The CDR3 is 15 residues long. The germline CDR1 and CDR2 sequences are MNHEY and SMNVEV (reference sequence). The CDR3 coding sequence is TGTGCCAGCAGTCGGACTAGCGCGGGTCAGGAGACCCAGTACTTC. Residues: CASSRTSAGQETQYF.

This clone was counted a single time. The chain links TRBV18 to TRBJ1-5; D not resolved. Germline V gene lookup returns CDR1 KGHSH and CDR2 LQKENI. V dropped 0 bases and J dropped 5 bases, with 5 bases sitting between them. This CDR3 is built from 13 residues. CDR3 sequence (DNA): TGTGCCAGCTCACCACCGGGAGATCAGCCCCAGCATTTT. This sequence encodes CASSPPGDQPQHF.

The chain couples TRBV19 to TRBJ1-1; D perhaps matches TRBD1 (6 bases). Trimming removed 3 bases from V and 3 bases from J, with 11 bases in between. The CDR3 has 14 residues. CDR1 and CDR2 from the germline V gene are LNHDA and SQIVND (reference sequence). DNA for the CDR3: TGTGCCAGTAGTATCTGGGGGCAGGACACTGAAGCTTTCTTT. Translated: CASSIWGQDTEAFF.

The rearrangement uses TRBV13 and TRBJ2-3; 7 positions agree with TRBD2. V was pared by 0 bases and J by 3 bases, with 0 bases of the junction left unmatched. This CDR3 contains 14 residues. Germline assignment: CDR1 PRHDT and CDR2 FYEKMQ (reference sequence). This CDR3 reads CASSLGGGTDTQYF. DNA of the CDR3: TGTGCCAGCAGCTTAGGGGGGGGGACAGATACGCAGTATTTT.

This rearrangement joins TRBV18 to TRBJ1-4, with D uncertain. The germline V gene encodes CDR1 KGHSH and CDR2 LQKENI. This CDR3 has 15 residues. Trimming stripped 3 bases from V and 5 bases from J, with 13 bases between. The CDR3 nucleotides are TGTGCCAGCTCACCCACCTCCGTGGAGAATGAAAAACTGTTTTTT. Its protein product is CASSPTSVENEKLFF. The entire variable domain, with the rest obtained from reference TRBV18 and TRBJ1-4, is as follows: NAGVMQNPRHLVRRRGQEARLRCSPMKGHSHVYWYRQLPEEGLKFMVYLQKENIIDESGMPKERFSAEFPKEGPSILRIQQVVRGDSAAYFCASSPTSVENEKLFFGSGTQLSVL.

J is TRBJ1-4 and V is TRBV5-5; 10 bases match TRBD1. With V trimmed by 3 bases and J by 1 base, 9 bases remained unmatched. CDR3 length: 18 residues. Germline V gene lookup returns CDR1 SGHKS and CDR2 YYEKEE (reference sequence). The CDR3 sequence is CASSSGQGDVLTNEKLFF. For the CDR3, the DNA is TGTGCCAGCAGCTCAGGACAGGGGGACGTATTAACTAATGAAAAACTGTTTTTT.

This chain's CDR3 is CASSVQDSSGNTIYF. CDR3 nucleotide sequence: TGTGCCAGCAGCGTTCAGGACAGCTCTGGAAACACCATATATTTT. V gene TRBV9 combines with J gene TRBJ1-3; TRBD1 might be the D (6 bases). This CDR3 region has 15 residues. V was trimmed by 2 bases and J by 0 bases, leaving 9 bases between them. From germline, CDR1 is SGDLS and CDR2 YYNGEE.